Given below is one TCR beta chain in context. Its antigen is unknown. Within one base of it there is no much larger clone, and no base qualities were kept. This entry comes from a study of blood T cell repertoires in COVID-19 (dated by TCRdb to the early 2020s). In the study overall: The collaborator samples originated in the United States, Italy and Spain and spanned the acute and convalescent phases of COVID-19. Subjects who had been exposed to COVID-19, were actively infected with it, or had recovered from it provided the deeply sampled blood TCRbeta repertoires that made up the dataset. The repertoires were released in a freely available public database intended as a resource for research on the immune response to SARS-CoV-2. HLA class I and class II types, where available, came from metadata supplied by the sample provider rather than from assay-based typing. A de-identified subject ID, COVID-19 status, age in years and sex were almost always included in the sample metadata. The material from the prospective study consisted of cDNA or gDNA derived from T cells, B-cell-depleted T cells, or PBMCs. Samples were obtained from the ongoing ImmuneRACE study (first 160 participants) and from over 1,000 subjects provided by 6 global collaborators.

Overall results and qualifications from the work: The amount of clinical and demographic metadata varied by source and participant and was provided uncurated.

From the cysteine up to the phenylalanine, the CDR3 has a length of 13 residues. Only the CDR3 part of the read is kept: 39 bases, read in frame from the first base. The germline V gene (reference sequence) yields MNHEY for CDR1 and SMNVEV for CDR2. Trimming costs V 8 bases and J 7 bases, and their ends lie 18 bases apart. TCRbeta CDR3 regions were amplified from genomic DNA by means of the immunoSEQ Assay, a bias-controlled multiplex PCR. Turning to the authors' computational methods: The number of nucleated cells in each sample was estimated from the amplification of reference gene primers within the assay. To quantify the absolute abundance of each unique TCRbeta CDR3 rearrangement, sequence reads were collapsed and filtered. For each sample, productive Simpson clonality was calculated as the square root of Simpson's diversity index across productive rearrangements. The clones in this table, taken by TCRdb from immuneACCESS, are in-frame only. Not every clone is retained; where verified, under half of the shortfall comes from an unresolved V gene, and the cause of the rest is unknown. The V and J calls and clone size come from that table; D and trimming were worked out from the DNA. Within this sample are over 120,000 clones, with approximately 84% of them counted one time only. More than 1.5% of the sample comes from the top ten.

Whole blood was collected in K2EDTA tubes by collaborating institutions according to the institutions' own protocols. For TCRbeta analysis, collaborators shipped samples in one of three forms: frozen whole blood, isolated PBMCs, or DNA extracted from either of those sample types. Recombination joined TRBV27 with TRBJ2-7; TRBD2 is a possible D gene, resting on 6 matching bases. This receptor was obtained from a woman aged 55-69 years with acute or convalescent COVID-19. The specimen sequenced was peripheral blood. DNA sequence: TGTGCCAGCTCGCGGGGCGGAATGGGGGAGCAGTACTTC. Translated, it reads CASSRGGMGEQYF.